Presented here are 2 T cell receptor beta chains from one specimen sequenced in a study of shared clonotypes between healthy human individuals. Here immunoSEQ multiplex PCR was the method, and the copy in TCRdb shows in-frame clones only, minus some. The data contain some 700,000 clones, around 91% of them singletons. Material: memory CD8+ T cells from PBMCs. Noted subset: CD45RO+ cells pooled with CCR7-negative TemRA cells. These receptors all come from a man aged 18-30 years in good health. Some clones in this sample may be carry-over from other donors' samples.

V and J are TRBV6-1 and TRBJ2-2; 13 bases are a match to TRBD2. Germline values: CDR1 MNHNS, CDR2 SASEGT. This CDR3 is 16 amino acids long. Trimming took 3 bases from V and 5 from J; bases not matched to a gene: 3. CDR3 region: CASSDAGLAGTGELFF. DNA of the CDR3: TGTGCCAGCAGTGACGCGGGACTAGCGGGGACCGGGGAGCTGTTTTTT.

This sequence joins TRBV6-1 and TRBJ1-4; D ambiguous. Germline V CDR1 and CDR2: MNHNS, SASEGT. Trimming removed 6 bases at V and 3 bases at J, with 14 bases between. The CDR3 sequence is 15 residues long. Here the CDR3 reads CASSGGLLANEKLFF. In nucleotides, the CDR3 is TGTGCCAGCAGCGGCGGACTGTTAGCTAATGAAAAACTGTTTTTT.